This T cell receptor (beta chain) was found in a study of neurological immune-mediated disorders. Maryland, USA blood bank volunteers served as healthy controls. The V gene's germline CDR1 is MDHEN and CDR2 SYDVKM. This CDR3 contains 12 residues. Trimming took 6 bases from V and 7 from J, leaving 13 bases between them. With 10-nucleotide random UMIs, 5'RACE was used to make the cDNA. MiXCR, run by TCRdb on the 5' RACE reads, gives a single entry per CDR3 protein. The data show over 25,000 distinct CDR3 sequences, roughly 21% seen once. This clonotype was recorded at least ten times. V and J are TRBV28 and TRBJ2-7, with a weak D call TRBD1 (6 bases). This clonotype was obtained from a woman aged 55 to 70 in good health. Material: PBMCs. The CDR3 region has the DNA TGTGCCAGCAGATCTCAGGGGCGGGAGCAGTACTTC. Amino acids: CASRSQGREQYF.